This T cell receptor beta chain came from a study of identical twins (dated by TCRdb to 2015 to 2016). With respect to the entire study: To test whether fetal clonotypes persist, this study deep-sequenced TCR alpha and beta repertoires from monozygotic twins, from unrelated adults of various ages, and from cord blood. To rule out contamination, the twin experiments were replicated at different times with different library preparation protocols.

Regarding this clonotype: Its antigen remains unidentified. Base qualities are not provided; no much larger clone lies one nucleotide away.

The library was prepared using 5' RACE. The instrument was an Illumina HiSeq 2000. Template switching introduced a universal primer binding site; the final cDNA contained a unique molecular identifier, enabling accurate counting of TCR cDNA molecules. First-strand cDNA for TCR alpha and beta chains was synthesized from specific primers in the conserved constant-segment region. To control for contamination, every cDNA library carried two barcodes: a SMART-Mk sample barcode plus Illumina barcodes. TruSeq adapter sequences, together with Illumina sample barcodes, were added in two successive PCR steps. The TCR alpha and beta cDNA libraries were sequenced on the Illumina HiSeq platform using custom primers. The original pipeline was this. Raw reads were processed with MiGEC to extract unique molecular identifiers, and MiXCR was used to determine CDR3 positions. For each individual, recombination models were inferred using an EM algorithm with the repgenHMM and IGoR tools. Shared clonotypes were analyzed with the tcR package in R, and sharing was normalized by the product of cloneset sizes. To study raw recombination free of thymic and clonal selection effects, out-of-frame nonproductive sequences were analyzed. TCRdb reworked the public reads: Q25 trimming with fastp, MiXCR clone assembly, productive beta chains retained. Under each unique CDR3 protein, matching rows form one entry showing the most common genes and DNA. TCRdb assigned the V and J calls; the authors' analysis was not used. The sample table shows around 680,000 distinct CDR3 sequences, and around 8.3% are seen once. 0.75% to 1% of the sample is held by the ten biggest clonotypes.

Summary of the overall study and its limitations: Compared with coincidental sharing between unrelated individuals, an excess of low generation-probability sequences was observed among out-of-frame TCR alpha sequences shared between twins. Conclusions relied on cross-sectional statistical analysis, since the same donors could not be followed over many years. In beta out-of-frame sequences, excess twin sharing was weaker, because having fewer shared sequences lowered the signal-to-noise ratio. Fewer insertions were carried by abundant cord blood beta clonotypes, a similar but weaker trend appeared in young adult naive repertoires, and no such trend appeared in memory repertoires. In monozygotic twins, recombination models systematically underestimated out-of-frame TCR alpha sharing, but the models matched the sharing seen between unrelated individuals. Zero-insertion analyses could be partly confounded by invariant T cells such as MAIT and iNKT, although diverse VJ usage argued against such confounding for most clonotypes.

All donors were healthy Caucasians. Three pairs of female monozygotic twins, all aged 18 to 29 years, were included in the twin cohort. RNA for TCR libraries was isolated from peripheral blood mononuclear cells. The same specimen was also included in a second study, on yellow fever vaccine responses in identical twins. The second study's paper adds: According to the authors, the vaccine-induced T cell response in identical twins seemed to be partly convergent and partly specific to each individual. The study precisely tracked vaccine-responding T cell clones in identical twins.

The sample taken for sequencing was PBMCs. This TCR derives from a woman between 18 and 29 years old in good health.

The CDR3 in this case is CASSPPPVAGYNEQFF. The DNA reads as follows: TGTGCCAGCTCACCACCCCCGGTAGCGGGGTACAATGAGCAGTTCTTC. The chain joins TRBV18 to TRBJ2-1, with TRBD2 identical over 8 junction bases. V is pruned by 0 bases and J by 4 bases, leaving 5 bases of the junction without a gene match. Spanning cysteine to phenylalanine, the CDR3 consists of 16 amino acids. The kept DNA is CDR3 alone, 48 bases in frame from the first base. CDR1 and CDR2 are drawn from the germline V gene: KGHSH, LQKENI.